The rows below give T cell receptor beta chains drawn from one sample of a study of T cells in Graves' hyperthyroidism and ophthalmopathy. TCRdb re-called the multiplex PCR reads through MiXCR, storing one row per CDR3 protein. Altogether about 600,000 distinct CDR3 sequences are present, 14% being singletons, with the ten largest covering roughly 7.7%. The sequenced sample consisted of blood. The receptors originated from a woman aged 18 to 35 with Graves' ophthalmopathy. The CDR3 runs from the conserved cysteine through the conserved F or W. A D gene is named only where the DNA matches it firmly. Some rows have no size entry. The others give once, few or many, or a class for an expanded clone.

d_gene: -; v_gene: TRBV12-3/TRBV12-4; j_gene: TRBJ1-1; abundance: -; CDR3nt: TGTGCCAGCAGTGCCACGCTTCTGGACACTGAAGCTTTCTTT; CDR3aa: CASSATLLDTEAFF
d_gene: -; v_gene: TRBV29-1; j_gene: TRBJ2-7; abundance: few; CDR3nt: TGCAGCGTTGAACAGGGCAATTACGAGCAGTACTTC; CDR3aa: CSVEQGNYEQYF
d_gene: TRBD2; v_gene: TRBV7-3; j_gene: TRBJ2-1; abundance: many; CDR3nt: TGTGCCAGCAGCCTCGGGACTAGTTGGGATGAGCAGTTCTTC; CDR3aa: CASSLGTSWDEQFF
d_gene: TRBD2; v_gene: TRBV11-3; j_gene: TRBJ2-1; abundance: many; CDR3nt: TGTGCCAGCAGCCCCTTCCTAGCGGATCCCTACAATGAGCAGTTCTTC; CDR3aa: CASSPFLADPYNEQFF
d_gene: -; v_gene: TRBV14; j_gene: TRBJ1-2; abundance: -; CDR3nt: TGTGCCAGCAGCCAAGCATCTAACTATGGCTACACCTTC; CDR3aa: CASSQASNYGYTF
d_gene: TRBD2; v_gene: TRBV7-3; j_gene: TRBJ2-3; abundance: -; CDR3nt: TGTGCCAGCAGCTCGCCGGGACTAGCGGGAGCGCGCACGCAGTATTTT; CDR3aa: CASSSPGLAGARTQYF
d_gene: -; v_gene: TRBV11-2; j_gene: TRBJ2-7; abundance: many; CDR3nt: TGTGCCAGCAGCTTAAAGGGGACCACCTACGAGCAGTACTTC; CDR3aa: CASSLKGTTYEQYF
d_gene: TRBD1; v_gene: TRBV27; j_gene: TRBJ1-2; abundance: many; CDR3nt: TGTGCCAGCAGGCCTTTGGGACAGGGGGGCGGCTATGGCTACACCTTC; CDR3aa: CASRPLGQGGGYGYTF
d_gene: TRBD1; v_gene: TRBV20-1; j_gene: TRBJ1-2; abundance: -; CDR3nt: TGCAGTGCTAGAGGGGGGACAGGGGGGTATGGCTACACCTTC; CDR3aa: CSARGGTGGYGYTF
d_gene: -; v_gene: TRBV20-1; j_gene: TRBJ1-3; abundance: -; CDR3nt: TGCAGTGCTAGAGATCGGGTGACTGGAAACACCATATATTTT; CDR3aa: CSARDRVTGNTIYF
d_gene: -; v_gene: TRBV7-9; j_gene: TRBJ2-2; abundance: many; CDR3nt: TGTGCCAGCAGCTTCGCGGGGTCGTACACCGGGGAGCTGTTTTTT; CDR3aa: CASSFAGSYTGELFF
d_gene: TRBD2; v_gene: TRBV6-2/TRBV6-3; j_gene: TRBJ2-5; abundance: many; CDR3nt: TGTGCCAGCAACATAGCGGGAGTTCCTCGGGAAGAGACCCAGTACTTC; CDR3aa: CASNIAGVPREETQYF
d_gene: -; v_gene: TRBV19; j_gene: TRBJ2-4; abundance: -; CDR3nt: TGTGCCAGTAGTATAGGCGTCCTCTTGGGGCCTCTAGCCAAAAACATTCAGTACTTC; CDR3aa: CASSIGVLLGPLAKNIQYF
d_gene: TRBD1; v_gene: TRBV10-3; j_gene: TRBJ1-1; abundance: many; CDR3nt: TGTGCCATCAGTGAGTCCTTCTATTTGACAGGGACTAGAACTGAAGCTTTCTTT; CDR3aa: CAISESFYLTGTRTEAFF
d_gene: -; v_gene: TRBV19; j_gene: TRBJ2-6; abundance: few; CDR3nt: TGTGCCAGTAGCGCCAGGGACTCTGGGGCCAACGTCCTGACTTTC; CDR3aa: CASSARDSGANVLTF
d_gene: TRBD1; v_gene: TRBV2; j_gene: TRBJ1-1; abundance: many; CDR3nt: TGTGCCAGCAGAGGGGACAGGGCAACCCCTGAAGCTTTCTTT; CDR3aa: CASRGDRATPEAFF
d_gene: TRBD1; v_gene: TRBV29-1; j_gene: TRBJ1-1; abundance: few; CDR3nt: TGCAGCGTTGTTAGACAGGGGACTGAAGCTTTCTTT; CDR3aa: CSVVRQGTEAFF
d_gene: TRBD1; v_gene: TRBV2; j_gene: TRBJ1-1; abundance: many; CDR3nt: TGTGCCAGCAGGGGAGGACAGGGTTGGACTGAAGCTTTCTTT; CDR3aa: CASRGGQGWTEAFF
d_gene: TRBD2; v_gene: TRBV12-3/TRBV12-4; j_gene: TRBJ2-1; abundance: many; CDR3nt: TGTGCCAGCAGTTTTGTAGCGGGAGGGCCCCACAATGAGCAGTTCTTC; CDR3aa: CASSFVAGGPHNEQFF
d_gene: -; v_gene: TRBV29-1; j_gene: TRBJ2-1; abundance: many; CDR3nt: TGCAGCGCTGACACGAGCTCCTACAATGAGCAGTTCTTC; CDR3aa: CSADTSSYNEQFF
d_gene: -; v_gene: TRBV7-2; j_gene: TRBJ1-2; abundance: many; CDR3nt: TGTGCCAGCACCTCGGGGAACTATGGCTACACCTTC; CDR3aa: CASTSGNYGYTF
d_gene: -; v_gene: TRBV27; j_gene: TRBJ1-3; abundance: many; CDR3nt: TGTGCCAGCAGTTTAGGTGGGGGGGCAAGAGGAAACACCATATATTTT; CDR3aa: CASSLGGGARGNTIYF
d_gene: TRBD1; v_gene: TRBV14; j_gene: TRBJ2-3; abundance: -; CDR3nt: TGTGCCAGCAGCCAAGGGATAGAGACAGGGACAGATACGCAGTATTTT; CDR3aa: CASSQGIETGTDTQYF
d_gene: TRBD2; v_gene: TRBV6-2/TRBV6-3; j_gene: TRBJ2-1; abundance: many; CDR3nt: TGTGCCAGCAGTTACTCTTTTAGCGGGAGGGCCGACAATGAGCAGTTCTTC; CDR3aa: CASSYSFSGRADNEQFF
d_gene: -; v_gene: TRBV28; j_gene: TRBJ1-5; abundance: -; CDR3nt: TGTGCCAGCACCCAGGATCAGCCCCAGCATTTT; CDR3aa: CASTQDQPQHF
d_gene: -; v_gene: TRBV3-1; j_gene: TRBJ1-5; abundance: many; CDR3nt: TGTGCCAGCAGCCAAGGTATACCAGGGAAGGGGAGCAATCAGCCCCAGCATTTT; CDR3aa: CASSQGIPGKGSNQPQHF
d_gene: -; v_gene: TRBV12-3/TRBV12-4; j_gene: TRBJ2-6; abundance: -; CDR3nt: TGTGCCAGCAGTACCGACCAATCTGGGGCCAACGTCCTGACTTTC; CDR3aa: CASSTDQSGANVLTF
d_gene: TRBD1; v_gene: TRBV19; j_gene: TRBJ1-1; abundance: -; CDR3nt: TGTGCCAGTAGCATCGGACAGGGGTGGTTGATGAACACTGAAGCTTTCTTT; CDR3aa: CASSIGQGWLMNTEAFF
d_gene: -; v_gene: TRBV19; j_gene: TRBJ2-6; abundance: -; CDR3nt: TGTGCCAGTAGTACCCCTAAGACTACCTCTGGGGCCAACGTCCTGACTTTC; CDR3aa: CASSTPKTTSGANVLTF
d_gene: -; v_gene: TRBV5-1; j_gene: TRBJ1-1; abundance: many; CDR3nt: TGCGCCAGCACCCCCCTGGGAAAAACTGAAGCTTTCTTT; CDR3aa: CASTPLGKTEAFF
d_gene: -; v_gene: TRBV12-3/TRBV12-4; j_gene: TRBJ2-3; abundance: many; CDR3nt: TGTGCCATCCCGGTCATGGATACGCAGTATTTT; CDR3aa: CAIPVMDTQYF
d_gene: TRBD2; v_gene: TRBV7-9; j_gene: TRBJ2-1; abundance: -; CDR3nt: TGTGCCAGCAACTGGGGGGGTGAGCAGTTCTTC; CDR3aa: CASNWGGEQFF
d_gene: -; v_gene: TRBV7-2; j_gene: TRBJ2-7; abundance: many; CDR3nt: TGTGCCAGCAGCTTAGAACACGGACAGAATTACGAGCAGTACTTC; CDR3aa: CASSLEHGQNYEQYF
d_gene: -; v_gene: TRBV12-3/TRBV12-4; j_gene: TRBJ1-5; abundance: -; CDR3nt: TGTGCCAGCAGTTTCGGGTCCGGCAATCAGCCCCAGCATTTT; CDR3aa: CASSFGSGNQPQHF
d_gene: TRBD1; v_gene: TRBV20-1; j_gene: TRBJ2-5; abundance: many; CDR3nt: TGCAGTGCTAGAGGGACAGGGCTTCTAGAGACCCAGTACTTC; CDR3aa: CSARGTGLLETQYF
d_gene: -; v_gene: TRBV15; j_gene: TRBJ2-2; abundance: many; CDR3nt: TGTGCCACCAGCATGACAGTCACGAACACCGGGGAGCTGTTTTTT; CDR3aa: CATSMTVTNTGELFF
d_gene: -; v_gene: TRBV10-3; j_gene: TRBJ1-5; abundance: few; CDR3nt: TGTGCCATCAGTGAGTCAGGTCAGCCCCAGCATTTT; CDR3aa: CAISESGQPQHF
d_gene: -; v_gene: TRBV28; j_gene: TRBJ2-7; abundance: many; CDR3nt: TGTGCCAGCAGTGTGCCCCTCGCCAACCGGGACGGATCCTACGAGCAGTACTTC; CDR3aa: CASSVPLANRDGSYEQYF
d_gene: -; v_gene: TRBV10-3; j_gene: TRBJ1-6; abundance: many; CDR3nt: TGTGCCATCAGTGAGTCGTTGCCGGATGGGAATTCACCCCTCCACTTT; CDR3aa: CAISESLPDGNSPLHF
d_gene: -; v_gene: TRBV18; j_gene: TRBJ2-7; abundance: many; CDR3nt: TGTGCCAGCTCACCACCCCAGACCTACGAGCAGTACTTC; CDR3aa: CASSPPQTYEQYF
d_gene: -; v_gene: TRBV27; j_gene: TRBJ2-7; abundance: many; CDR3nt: TGTGCCAGCAGTTTAAGGACATCAGACGAGCAGTACTTC; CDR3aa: CASSLRTSDEQYF
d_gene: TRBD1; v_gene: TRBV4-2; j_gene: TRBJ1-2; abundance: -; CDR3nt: TGTGCCAGCAGCCCCGCGGACAGGGAGGATGGCTACACCTTC; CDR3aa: CASSPADREDGYTF
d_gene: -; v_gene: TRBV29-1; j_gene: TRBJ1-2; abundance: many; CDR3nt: TGCAGCGTTGAAGCAGGGGACCATGGCTACACCTTC; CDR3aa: CSVEAGDHGYTF
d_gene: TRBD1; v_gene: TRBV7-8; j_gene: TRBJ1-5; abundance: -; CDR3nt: TGTGCCAGCAGCCCCGCGGGACAGGGCGATCAGCCCCAGCATTTT; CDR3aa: CASSPAGQGDQPQHF
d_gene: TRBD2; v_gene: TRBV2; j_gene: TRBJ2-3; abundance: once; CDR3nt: TGTGCCAGCAACGGGGGGAACACAGATACGCAGTATTTT; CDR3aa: CASNGGNTDTQYF
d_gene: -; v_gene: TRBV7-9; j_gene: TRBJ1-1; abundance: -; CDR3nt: TGTGCCAGCAGCCCCAGAGGGGGGGTGGGAAACACTGAAGCTTTCTTT; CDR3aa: CASSPRGGVGNTEAFF
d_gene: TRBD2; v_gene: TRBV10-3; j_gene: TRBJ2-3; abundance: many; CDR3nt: TGTGCCATCAGTGAGTCGAGGTCACTAGCGGGAGTAGGTGCAGATACGCAGTATTTT; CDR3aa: CAISESRSLAGVGADTQYF
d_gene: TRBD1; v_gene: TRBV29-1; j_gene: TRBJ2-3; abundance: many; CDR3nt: TGCAGCGTTGAAGACCCAGGGGGAGGCACAGATACGCAGTATTTT; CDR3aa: CSVEDPGGGTDTQYF
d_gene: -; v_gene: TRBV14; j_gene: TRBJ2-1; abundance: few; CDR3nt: TGTGCCAGCAGCCACGGGACGGCTTACAATGAGCAGTTCTTC; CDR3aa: CASSHGTAYNEQFF
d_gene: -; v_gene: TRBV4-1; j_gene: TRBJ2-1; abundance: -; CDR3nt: TGCGCCAGCAGCCTAGTGCCCCTGAATGAGCAGTTCTTC; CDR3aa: CASSLVPLNEQFF
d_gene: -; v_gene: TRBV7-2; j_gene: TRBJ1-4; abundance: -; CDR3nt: TGTGCCAGCAGCTCCCGGGACTCGGCTAATGAAAAACTGTTTTTT; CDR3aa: CASSSRDSANEKLFF
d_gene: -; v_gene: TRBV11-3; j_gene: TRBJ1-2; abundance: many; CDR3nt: TGTGCCAGCAGCTCCGTTGGCGGCTTCGATGGCTACACCTTC; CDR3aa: CASSSVGGFDGYTF